The T cell receptor beta chain described here comes from a study of T cell repertoires in cytomegalovirus infection. Study summary: From public TCR beta signatures came an indication of both CMV infection and matching HLA type.

V lost 5 bases, J lost 4 bases, and 9 bases lay in between. The CDR3 extends over 13 amino acids. Germline values: CDR1 MNHEY, CDR2 SVGAGI. TCRdb re-called the reads through MiXCR, storing one row per CDR3 protein. The sample records under 850,000 distinct CDR3 sequences, roughly a third being singletons. Remarks on this clonotype: Its antigen is undetermined.

General study points: Cumulative frequency (of public TCR beta family members) identified carriers of CMV plus the relevant HLA. The study found HLA-C-restricted CMV-specific TCR beta clonotypes dominating the ex vivo response.

The chain carries TRBV6-5 and TRBJ1-5; D uncertain. The source material was PBMCs. This sequence was found in a human donor in good health (CMV status not recorded). Some clones in this sample may be carry-over from other donors' samples. The CDR3 sequence is CASSTISNQPQHF. The CDR3 DNA sequence: TGTGCCAGCAGTACCATCTCAAATCAGCCCCAGCATTTT.